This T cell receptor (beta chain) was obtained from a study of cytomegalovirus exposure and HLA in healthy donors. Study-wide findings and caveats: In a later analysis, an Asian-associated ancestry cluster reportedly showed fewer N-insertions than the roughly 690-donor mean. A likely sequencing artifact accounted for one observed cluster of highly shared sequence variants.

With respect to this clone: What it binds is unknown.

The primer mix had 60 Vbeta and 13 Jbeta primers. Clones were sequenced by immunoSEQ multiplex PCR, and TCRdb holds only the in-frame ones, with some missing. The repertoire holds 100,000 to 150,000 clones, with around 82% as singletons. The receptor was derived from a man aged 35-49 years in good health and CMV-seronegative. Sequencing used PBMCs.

The CDR3 coding sequence is TGTGCCAGCAGCGTAGGCGGGTCTACGAACACCGGGGAGCTGTTTTTT. Its protein product is CASSVGGSTNTGELFF. This chain connects TRBV9 to TRBJ2-2; perhaps TRBD2 as D (5 bases). This CDR3 has 16 amino acids. Trimming cost V 0 bases and J 0 bases, with 9 bases left between them. Germline-derived CDR1 and CDR2 are SGDLS and YYNGEE.